One sample yielded the 27 T cell receptor beta chains listed below, sequenced in a study of blood T cell repertoires in COVID-19. Clones were sequenced by immunoSEQ multiplex PCR, and TCRdb holds only the in-frame ones, with some missing. Among 65,000 to 85,000 clones listed, approximately 86% were seen once. Sequencing used peripheral blood. The receptor set was obtained from a man of 80 years or more with COVID-19, enrolled during active disease.

The chain joins TRBV6-2 or TRBV6-3 to TRBJ2-5, with 7 bases identical to TRBD1. Germline trimming cut 6 bases from V and 5 bases from J; bases unmatched to any gene: 9. The CDR3 runs to 14 residues. Germline V lookup: CDR1 MNHEY, CDR2 SVGEGT. CDR3 loop: CASSRDSQWETQYF. CDR3 DNA: TGTGCCAGCAGCAGGGACAGTCAATGGGAGACCCAGTACTTC.

V usage is TRBV12-3 or TRBV12-4 and J usage is TRBJ2-3; the D gene is possibly TRBD1 (6 bases). V shed 4 bases and J shed 3 bases, with 8 bases lying between them. The CDR3 loop spans 13 amino acids. The CDR3, as DNA: TGTGCCAGCAGTTACAGGGAGACAGATACGCAGTATTTT. Translating gives CASSYRETDTQYF.

J is TRBJ2-1 and V is TRBV7-3; 8 bases map to TRBD1. Germline lookup yields CDR1 SGHTA and CDR2 FQGTGA. Trimming took 5 bases from V and 10 from J; bases not matched to a gene: 7. CDR3 size: 13 residues. CDR3 in DNA: TGTGCCAGCAGCATTACCGGGACAGGAGAGCAGTTCTTC. This gives the protein CASSITGTGEQFF.

The chain carries TRBV7-8 and TRBJ1-5, with D possibly being TRBD1 (6 bases). Per germline, CDR1 SGHVS and CDR2 FQNEAQ. V was clipped by 1 base and J by 6 bases, with 16 bases between them. This CDR3 contains 16 residues. The CDR3 bases are TGTGCCAGCAGCTTAGTCGCAGGGGAAAGGGGTCAGCCCCAGCATTTT. Protein product: CASSLVAGERGQPQHF.

V gene TRBV28 combines with J gene TRBJ1-5; D remains ambiguous. Per the germline V gene, CDR1 is MDHEN and CDR2 is SYDVKM. Trimming left V 3 bases short and J 7 bases short, with 7 bases between. The CDR3 has 12 residues. CDR3 loop: CASSFGEQPQHF. For the CDR3, the DNA is TGTGCCAGCAGTTTCGGGGAACAGCCCCAGCATTTT.

The chain joins TRBV5-4 to TRBJ2-5; TRBD2 agrees at 9 bases. Germline values: CDR1 SGHNT, CDR2 YYREEE (reference sequence). The trim removed 2 bases at V and 4 bases at J, leaving 6 bases unmatched. The CDR3 totals 15 residues. The CDR3 nucleotides read TGTGCCAGCAGCTTCGGCGGGGGGGTAAGAGAGACCCAGTACTTC. This translates into CASSFGGGVRETQYF.

The V call is TRBV2, the J call TRBJ2-1; 10 bases are shared with TRBD1. The V gene end was trimmed by 8 bases and the J gene end by 0 bases; junction bases not matched to a gene: 13. The CDR3 is made up of 18 amino acids. Germline lookup yields CDR1 SNHLY and CDR2 FYNNEI. CDR3: CASGSRTGGLSSYNEQFF. CDR3 in DNA: TGTGCCAGCGGGAGTAGGACAGGGGGTCTTTCCTCCTACAATGAGCAGTTCTTC.

The V call is TRBV6-6, the J call TRBJ1-4, with D uncertain. Germline CDR1 is MNHNY and CDR2 is SVGAGI (reference sequence). The CDR3 runs to 14 residues. Trimming left V 6 bases short and J 3 bases short, with 11 bases between. The CDR3: CASSRGSANEKLFF. The CDR3 nucleotides are TGTGCCAGCAGCCGAGGGAGCGCTAATGAAAAACTGTTTTTT.

The rearrangement links TRBV18 to TRBJ2-3; D may be TRBD2 (7 bases). Germline values: CDR1 KGHSH, CDR2 LQKENI. The ends were cut back, 8 bases at V and 0 bases at J, with 12 bases in the middle. This CDR3 has 14 amino acids. The CDR3 bases are TGTGCCAGCACGCGGGGGCCCAGCACAGATACGCAGTATTTT. It yields the protein CASTRGPSTDTQYF. Full variable domain (remainder filled in from reference TRBV18 and TRBJ2-3): NAGVMQNPRHLVRRRGQEARLRCSPMKGHSHVYWYRQLPEEGLKFMVYLQKENIIDESGMPKERFSAEFPKEGPSILRIQQVVRGDSAAYFCASTRGPSTDTQYFGPGTRLTVL.

The genes are TRBV5-1 and TRBJ2-5; TRBD2 is a possible D gene (5 bases). This CDR3 is 14 amino acids long. Germline values: CDR1 SGHRS, CDR2 YFSETQ. V lost 0 bases, J lost 3 bases, and 9 bases lay in between. The CDR3 coding sequence is TGCGCCAGCAGCTTGGAACCGAGGGAAGAGACCCAGTACTTC. Translating gives CASSLEPREETQYF.

The chain uses TRBV7-8 and TRBJ2-3; 11 bases line up with TRBD2. The germline gives CDR1 SGHVS, CDR2 FQNEAQ. The CDR3 covers 20 residues. After removal of 1 base from V and 0 bases from J, the junction contained 12 bases not matched to a gene. CDR3 in DNA: TGTGCCAGCAGCTTAGATGTTAGCGGGGGGGTAATCTCTAGCACAGATACGCAGTATTTT. Amino acid sequence: CASSLDVSGGVISSTDTQYF. Full variable domain (missing parts from reference TRBV7-8 and TRBJ2-3): GAGVSQSPRYKVAKRGQDVALRCDPISGHVSLFWYQQALGQGPEFLTYFQNEAQLDKSGLPSDRFFAERPEGSVSTLKIQRTQQEDSAVYLCASSLDVSGGVISSTDTQYFGPGTRLTVL.

The chain is built from TRBV3-1 (or the pseudogene TRBV3-2) and TRBJ1-4, with TRBD1 identical over 7 bases. This CDR3 region has 16 residues. Germline loops: CDR1 LGHDT, CDR2 YNNKEL (reference sequence). The ends lost 6 bases at V and 0 bases at J; junction bases unmatched: 7. The chain's CDR3 is CASREIGQATNEKLFF. The CDR3 DNA follows: TGTGCCAGCAGGGAGATTGGACAGGCAACTAATGAAAAACTGTTTTTT.

DNA for the CDR3: TGTGCCAGCAGCTTTACTCTCGGAAACACCATATATTTT. Amino acids: CASSFTLGNTIYF. The chain combines TRBV5-8 with TRBJ1-3; D ambiguous. The CDR3 is made up of 13 amino acids. The V end lost 2 bases, the J end lost 4 bases, and 7 bases lay between the germline ends. Germline CDR1 is SGHTS and CDR2 is YDEGEE.

This rearrangement joins TRBV7-2 to TRBJ1-5; D remains unclear. There are 15 residues in the CDR3. Germline CDR1 reads SGHTA; CDR2 reads FQGNSA. V was cut by 1 base and J by 7 bases, with 14 bases left in between. The CDR3 DNA reads as TGTGCCAGCAGCTTAGTCGGGAACAGTTTCCAGCCCCAGCATTTT. Translated: CASSLVGNSFQPQHF.

CDR3: CASSQVLSEAFF. CDR3 nucleotides: TGTGCCAGCAGCCAAGTTCTGTCTGAAGCTTTCTTT. The chain links TRBV3-1 (or the pseudogene TRBV3-2) to TRBJ1-1; D uncertain. The CDR3 is 12 residues long. The V and J ends lost 1 base and 6 bases respectively, with 6 bases between them. The germline V gene encodes CDR1 LGHDT and CDR2 YNNKEL (reference sequence).

The chain employs TRBV2 and TRBJ2-5; 9 bases line up with TRBD1. V lost 6 bases to trimming and J lost 5 bases; unmatched junction nucleotides: 10. In germline, CDR1 is SNHLY, CDR2 FYNNEI. The CDR3 is 15 residues long. The CDR3 reads CASSGTGTGWETQYF. DNA of the CDR3: TGTGCCAGCAGCGGTACCGGGACAGGGTGGGAGACCCAGTACTTC.

This sequence joins TRBV11-3 and TRBJ1-6; no firm D call. V shed 2 bases and J shed 0 bases, with 11 bases lying between them. Germline V gene data show CDR1 as SGHNT and CDR2 as YENEEA. The CDR3 loop spans 17 amino acids. The chain's CDR3 is CASSLFAASSYNSPLHF. DNA of the CDR3: TGTGCCAGCAGCTTATTCGCGGCGAGCTCCTATAATTCACCCCTCCACTTT.

The chain carries TRBV7-8 and TRBJ1-5; D gene unclear. V dropped 4 bases and J dropped 1 base, with 20 bases sitting between them. Germline CDR1 reads SGHVS; CDR2 reads FQNEAQ. This CDR3 comprises 18 residues. The CDR3 coding sequence is TGTGCCAGCAGCTCCCGCCCGGGCGGCGGGGTGAGCAATCAGCCCCAGCATTTT. It encodes CASSSRPGGGVSNQPQHF.

V is TRBV7-2 and J is TRBJ2-7; the match to TRBD1 covers 7 bases. The CDR3 is 15 residues long. CDR1 and CDR2 (germline): SGHTA, FQGNSA. J was trimmed by 4 bases and V by 1 base; bases with no gene match: 7. CDR3 sequence reads: CASSLGARGLYEQYF. CDR3 nucleotide sequence: TGTGCCAGCAGCTTAGGGGCCAGGGGGTTGTACGAGCAGTACTTC.

This clone appeared a few times. The chain carries TRBV9 and TRBJ2-4, with D maybe TRBD1 (5 bases). Germline loops: CDR1 SGDLS, CDR2 YYNGEE. This CDR3 comprises 14 residues. V lost 4 bases and J 8 bases, leaving 16 bases between the germline ends. In DNA, the CDR3 is TGTGCCAGCAGCCCAAGCACGGTAGGGGACATTCAGTACTTC. The encoded protein is CASSPSTVGDIQYF.

The chain combines TRBV29-1 with TRBJ2-7, with 14 nucleotides matching TRBD2. CDR3 length: 18 amino acids. In germline, CDR1 is SQVTM, CDR2 ANQGSEA. Trimming at V came to 4 bases and at J to 2 bases, leaving 13 bases not matched to a gene. The CDR3 is CSVASRAGLAGGTYEQYF. CDR3 sequence (DNA): TGCAGCGTTGCCTCCCGAGCCGGACTAGCGGGGGGCACCTACGAGCAGTACTTC.

The V and J genes are TRBV13 and TRBJ1-6; tentative D call: TRBD1 (6 bases). This CDR3 has 15 residues. V lost 0 bases, J lost 6 bases, and 9 bases lay in between. Germline CDR1 is PRHDT and CDR2 is FYEKMQ (reference sequence). Written as DNA, the CDR3 is TGTGCCAGCAGCTTAGGGGGGGCGCGTAATTCACCCCTCCACTTT. Translating gives CASSLGGARNSPLHF.

The CDR3 DNA sequence: TGTGCCAGCAGCTTGGCCGTGACAGGGGGGGTTTATGGCTACACCTTC. As protein: CASSLAVTGGVYGYTF. The chain has TRBV5-5 and TRBJ1-2, with TRBD1 matching over 9 bases. This CDR3 is 16 amino acids long. The V and J ends lost 0 bases and 5 bases, in that order; junction bases with no gene match: 8. Germline lookup yields CDR1 SGHKS and CDR2 YYEKEE (reference sequence).

J is TRBJ2-3 and V is TRBV5-5; D is uncertain. Germline V gives CDR1 SGHKS, CDR2 YYEKEE (reference sequence). Trimming took off 5 bases at V and 0 bases at J, with 10 bases between the two ends. This CDR3 spans 14 amino acids. As DNA, the CDR3 is TGTGCCAGCAGACTAATGCCGAGCACAGATACGCAGTATTTT. It specifies CASRLMPSTDTQYF.

The chain couples TRBV6-1 to TRBJ2-5; tentative D call: TRBD1 (6 bases). Germline values: CDR1 MNHNS, CDR2 SASEGT. This CDR3 region has 13 residues. The V gene lost 1 base and the J gene lost 5 bases, with 8 bases spanning the gap. The CDR3 nucleotides are TGTGCCAGCAGTGAAGACAGGGCGGAGACCCAGTACTTC. Translating it yields CASSEDRAETQYF.

The J gene is TRBJ2-2, the V gene TRBV3-1 (or the pseudogene TRBV3-2), with TRBD2 matching over 10 bases. Germline V gives CDR1 LGHDT, CDR2 YNNKEL (reference sequence). This CDR3 contains 18 residues. V lost 3 bases to trimming and J lost 4 bases; unmatched junction nucleotides: 11. The CDR3 loop reads CASSQSSGGPRPTGELFF. The CDR3 region has the DNA TGTGCCAGCAGCCAGTCTAGCGGGGGCCCGAGACCCACCGGGGAGCTGTTTTTT.

This sequence joins TRBV7-2 and TRBJ1-2, with D possibly matching TRBD1 (6 bases). CDR1 is SGHTA and CDR2 is FQGNSA in the germline V gene. V was pared by 1 base and J by 7 bases, with 10 bases between. This CDR3 region has 13 residues. In nucleotides, the CDR3 is TGTGCCAGCAGCTTAGAGGGGGTAGTTGGCTACACCTTC. Residues: CASSLEGVVGYTF.